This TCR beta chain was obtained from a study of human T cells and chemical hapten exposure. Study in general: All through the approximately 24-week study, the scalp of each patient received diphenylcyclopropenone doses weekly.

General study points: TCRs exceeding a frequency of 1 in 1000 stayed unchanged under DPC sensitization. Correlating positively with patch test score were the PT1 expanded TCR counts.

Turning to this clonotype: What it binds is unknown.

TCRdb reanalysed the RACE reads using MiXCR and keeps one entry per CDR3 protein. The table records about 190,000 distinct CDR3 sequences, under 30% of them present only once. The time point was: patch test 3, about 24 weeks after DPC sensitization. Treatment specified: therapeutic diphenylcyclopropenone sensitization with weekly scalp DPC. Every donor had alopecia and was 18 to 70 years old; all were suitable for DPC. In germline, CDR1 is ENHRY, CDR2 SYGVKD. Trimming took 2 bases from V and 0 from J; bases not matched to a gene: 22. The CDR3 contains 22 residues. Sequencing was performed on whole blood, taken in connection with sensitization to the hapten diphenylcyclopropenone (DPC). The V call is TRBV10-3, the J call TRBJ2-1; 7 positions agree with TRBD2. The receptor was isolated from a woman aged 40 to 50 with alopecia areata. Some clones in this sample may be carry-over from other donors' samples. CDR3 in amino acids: CAISEPLPRPGLTLSSYNEQFF. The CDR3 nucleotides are TGTGCCATCAGTGAGCCTCTTCCGAGACCGGGACTAACCTTGAGCTCCTACAATGAGCAGTTCTTC.